Below, 3 T cell receptor beta chains from the same sample are listed, as sequenced in a study of T cells in Graves' hyperthyroidism and ophthalmopathy. The CDR3 regions of TCR beta were amplified from RNA transcripts. A first-round RT-PCR of the TCR CDR3 used the HTBI primer set. TCRdb re-called the multiplex PCR reads with MiXCR, one entry per CDR3 protein. The data hold around 270,000 distinct CDR3 sequences, with roughly a fifth observed a single time. The specimen sequenced was blood. The receptors come from a man aged 50 to 59 with Graves' ophthalmopathy.

The chain recombines TRBV13 with TRBJ2-4, with D perhaps matching TRBD2 (5 bases). V lost 2 bases, J lost 1 base, and 9 bases lay in between. Germline CDR1 PRHDT, CDR2 FYEKMQ (reference sequence). The CDR3 is 15 amino acids. CDR3 amino acids: CASSLNRGAKNIQYF. The CDR3 DNA sequence: TGTGCCAGCAGCTTAAATCGCGGGGCCAAAAACATTCAGTACTTC.

This clonotype was recorded many times. CDR3 sequence (DNA): TGCGCCAGCAGCTTGGCCGCCAGGAGCAACTATGGCTACACCTTC. Protein product: CASSLAARSNYGYTF. The chain combines TRBV5-1 with TRBJ1-2; D is ambiguous. Trimming pared 0 bases from V and 2 bases from J, leaving 11 bases between. The CDR3 extends over 15 amino acids. CDR1 is SGHRS, CDR2 YFSETQ, per germline. The full variable domain, its missing parts supplied by reference TRBV5-1 and TRBJ1-2, is KAGVTQTPRYLIKTRGQQVTLSCSPISGHRSVSWYQQTPGQGLQFLFEYFSETQRNKGNFPGRFSGRQFSNSRSEMNVSTLELGDSALYLCASSLAARSNYGYTFGSGTRLTVV.

This clonotype was picked up a small number of times. The chain uses TRBV5-1 and TRBJ2-3; TRBD1 aligns across 7 bases. The CDR3 consists of 16 residues. The V segment lost 0 bases and the J segment 3 bases; nucleotides outside the gene matches: 7. In germline, CDR1 is SGHRS, CDR2 YFSETQ. The CDR3 reads CASSLAGGSYTDTQYF. The CDR3 coding sequence is TGCGCCAGCAGCTTGGCAGGGGGATCGTATACAGATACGCAGTATTTT.